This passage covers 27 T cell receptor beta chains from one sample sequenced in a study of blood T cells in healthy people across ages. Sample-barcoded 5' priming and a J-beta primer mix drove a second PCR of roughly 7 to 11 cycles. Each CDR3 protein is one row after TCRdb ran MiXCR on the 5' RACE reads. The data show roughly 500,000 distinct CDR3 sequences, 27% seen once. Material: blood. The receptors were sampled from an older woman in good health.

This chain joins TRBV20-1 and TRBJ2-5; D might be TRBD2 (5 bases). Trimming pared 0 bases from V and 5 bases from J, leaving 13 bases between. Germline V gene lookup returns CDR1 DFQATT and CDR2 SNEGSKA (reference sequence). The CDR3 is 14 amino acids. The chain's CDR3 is CSARDLAPAETQYF. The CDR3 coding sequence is TGCAGTGCTAGAGACCTAGCTCCGGCGGAGACCCAGTACTTC.

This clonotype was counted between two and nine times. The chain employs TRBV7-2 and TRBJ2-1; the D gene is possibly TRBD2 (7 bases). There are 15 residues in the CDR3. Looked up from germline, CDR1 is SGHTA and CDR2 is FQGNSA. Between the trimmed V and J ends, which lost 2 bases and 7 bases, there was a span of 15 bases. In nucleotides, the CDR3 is TGTGCCAGCAGCTTAATCCGGGGGGCGAGGAATGAGCAGTTCTTC. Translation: CASSLIRGARNEQFF.

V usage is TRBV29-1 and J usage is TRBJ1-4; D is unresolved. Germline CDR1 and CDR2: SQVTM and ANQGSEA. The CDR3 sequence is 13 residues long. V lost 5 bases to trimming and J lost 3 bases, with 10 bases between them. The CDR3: CSVSPGPNEKLFF. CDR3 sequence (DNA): TGCAGCGTTTCTCCCGGGCCTAATGAAAAACTGTTTTTT.

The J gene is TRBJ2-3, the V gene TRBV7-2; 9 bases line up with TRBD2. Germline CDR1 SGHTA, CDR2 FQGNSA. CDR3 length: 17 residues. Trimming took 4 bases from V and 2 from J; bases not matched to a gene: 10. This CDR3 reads CASSSPKVAGATDTQYF. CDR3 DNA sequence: TGTGCCAGCAGCTCTCCGAAGGTAGCGGGGGCCACAGATACGCAGTATTTT.

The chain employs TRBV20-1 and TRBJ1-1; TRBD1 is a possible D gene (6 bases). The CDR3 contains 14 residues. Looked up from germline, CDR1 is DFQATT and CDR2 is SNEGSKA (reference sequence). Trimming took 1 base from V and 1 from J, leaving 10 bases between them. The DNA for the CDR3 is TGCAGTGCTAGAGGTGTAGGGGGGAACACTGAAGCTTTCTTT. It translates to CSARGVGGNTEAFF.

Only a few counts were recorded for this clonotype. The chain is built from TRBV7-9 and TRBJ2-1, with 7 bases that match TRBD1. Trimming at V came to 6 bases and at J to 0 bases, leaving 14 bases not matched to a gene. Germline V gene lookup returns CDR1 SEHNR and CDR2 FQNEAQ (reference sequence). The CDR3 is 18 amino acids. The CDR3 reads CASSVGQLTIISYNEQFF. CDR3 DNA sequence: TGTGCCAGCAGTGTGGGACAGCTAACGATCATCTCCTACAATGAGCAGTTCTTC.

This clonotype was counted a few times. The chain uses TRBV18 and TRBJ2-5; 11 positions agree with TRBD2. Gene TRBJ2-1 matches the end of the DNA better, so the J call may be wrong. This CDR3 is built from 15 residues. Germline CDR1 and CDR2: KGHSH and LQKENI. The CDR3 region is CASSPLTSGVMEQFF. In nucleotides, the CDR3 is TGTGCCAGCTCACCGCTGACTAGCGGGGTGATGGAGCAGTTCTTC.

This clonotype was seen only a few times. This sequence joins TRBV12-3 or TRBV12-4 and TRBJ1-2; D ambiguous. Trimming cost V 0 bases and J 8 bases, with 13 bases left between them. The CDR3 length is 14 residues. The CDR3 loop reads CASSLAGFEGGYTF. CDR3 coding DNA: TGTGCCAGCAGTTTAGCGGGGTTCGAAGGCGGCTACACCTTC.

The CDR3 bases are TGTGCCAGCAGTTACTCCTTTCTTGAGGGTGAAGCTTTCTTT. As protein: CASSYSFLEGEAFF. V gene TRBV6-5 combines with J gene TRBJ1-1; no clear D. CDR1 MNHEY and CDR2 SVGAGI come from the germline V gene. V gave up 0 bases and J gave up 7 bases, with 12 bases separating them. The CDR3 extends over 14 amino acids.

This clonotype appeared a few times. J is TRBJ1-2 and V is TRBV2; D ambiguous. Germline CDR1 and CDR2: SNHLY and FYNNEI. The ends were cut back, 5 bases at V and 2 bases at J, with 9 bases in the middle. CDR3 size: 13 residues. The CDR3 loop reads CASSPGINYGYTF. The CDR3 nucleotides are TGTGCCAGCAGTCCCGGGATCAACTATGGCTACACCTTC.

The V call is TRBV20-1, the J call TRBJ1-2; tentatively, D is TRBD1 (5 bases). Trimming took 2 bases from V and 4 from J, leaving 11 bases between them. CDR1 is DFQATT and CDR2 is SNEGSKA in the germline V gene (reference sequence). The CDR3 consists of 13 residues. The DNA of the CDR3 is TGCAGTGCTAGATTAGACAGACCCTATGGCTACACCTTC. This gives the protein CSARLDRPYGYTF.

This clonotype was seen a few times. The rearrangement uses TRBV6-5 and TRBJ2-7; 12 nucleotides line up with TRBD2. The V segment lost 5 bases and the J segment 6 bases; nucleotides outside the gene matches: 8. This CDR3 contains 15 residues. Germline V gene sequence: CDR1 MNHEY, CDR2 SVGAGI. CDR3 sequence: CASSTLAGGTGEQYF. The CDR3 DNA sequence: TGTGCCAGCAGTACACTAGCGGGGGGCACCGGCGAGCAGTACTTC.

The CDR3 bases are TGTGCCACCAGTGATCGTAGCGTAGGGGGGTGGGACAATGAGCAGTTCTTC. Its translation: CATSDRSVGGWDNEQFF. The chain links TRBV24-1 to TRBJ2-1; tentatively, D is TRBD1 or TRBD2 (6 bases each). Deletions cut 3 bases from V and 5 bases from J, with 19 bases between. The CDR3 sequence is 17 residues long. Germline V CDR1 and CDR2: KGHDR, SFDVKD.

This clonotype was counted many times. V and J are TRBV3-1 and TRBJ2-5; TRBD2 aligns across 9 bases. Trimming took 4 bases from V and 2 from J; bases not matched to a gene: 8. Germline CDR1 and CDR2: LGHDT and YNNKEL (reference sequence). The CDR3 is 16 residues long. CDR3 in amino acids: CASSLMKTSGQETQYF. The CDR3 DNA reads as TGTGCCAGCAGCCTGATGAAGACTAGCGGTCAAGAGACCCAGTACTTC.

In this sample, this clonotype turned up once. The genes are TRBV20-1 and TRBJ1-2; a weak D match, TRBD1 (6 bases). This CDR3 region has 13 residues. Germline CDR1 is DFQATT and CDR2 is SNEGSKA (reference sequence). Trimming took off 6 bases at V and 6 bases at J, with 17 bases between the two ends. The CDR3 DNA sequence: TGCAGTGCCGACGGGAGAACAGGGAATGGCTACACCTTC. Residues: CSADGRTGNGYTF.

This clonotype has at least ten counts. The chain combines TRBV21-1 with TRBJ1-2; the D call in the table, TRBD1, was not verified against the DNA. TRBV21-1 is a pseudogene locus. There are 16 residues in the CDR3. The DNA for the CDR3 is TGTGCCAGCAGCATCTCGCGGGACCGCAGCTCCTATGGCTACACCTTC. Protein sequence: CASSISRDRSSYGYTF.

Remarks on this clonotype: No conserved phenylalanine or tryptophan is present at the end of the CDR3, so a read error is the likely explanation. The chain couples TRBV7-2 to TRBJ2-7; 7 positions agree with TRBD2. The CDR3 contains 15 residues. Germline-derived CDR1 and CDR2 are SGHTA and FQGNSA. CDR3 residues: CASGLDPSGAYEQYS. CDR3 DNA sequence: TGTGCCAGCGGCTTAGATCCTAGCGGTGCCTACGAGCAGTACTCC.

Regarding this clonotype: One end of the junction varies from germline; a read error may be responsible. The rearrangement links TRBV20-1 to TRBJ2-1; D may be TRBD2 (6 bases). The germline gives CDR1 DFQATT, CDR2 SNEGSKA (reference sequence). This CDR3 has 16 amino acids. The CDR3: CSAQRASVSSYNEQLF. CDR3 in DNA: TGCAGTGCTCAACGGGCTAGCGTTAGCTCCTACAATGAGCAGCTCTTC.

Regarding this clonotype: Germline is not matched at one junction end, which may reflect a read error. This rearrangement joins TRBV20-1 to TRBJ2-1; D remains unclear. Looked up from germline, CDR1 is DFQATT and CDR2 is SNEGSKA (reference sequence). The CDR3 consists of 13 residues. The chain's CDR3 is CSARGSLYSEQFF. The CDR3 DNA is TGCAGTGCTAGAGGCTCCCTGTACAGTGAGCAGTTCTTC.

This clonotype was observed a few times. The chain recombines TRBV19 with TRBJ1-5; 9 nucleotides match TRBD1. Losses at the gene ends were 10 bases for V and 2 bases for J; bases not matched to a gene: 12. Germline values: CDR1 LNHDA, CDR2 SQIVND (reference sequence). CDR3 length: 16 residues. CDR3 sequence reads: CATQGPQGARNQPQHF. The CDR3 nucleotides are TGTGCCACCCAAGGACCACAGGGGGCTCGCAATCAGCCCCAGCATTTT.

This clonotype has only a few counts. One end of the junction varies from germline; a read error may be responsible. The CDR3 DNA reads TGTGCCAGCAGCCTCGACAGGGCCTCCTATAATTCACCCCTCTACTTT. It encodes CASSLDRASYNSPLYF. The chain employs TRBV7-3 and TRBJ1-6, with 7 bases fitting TRBD1. Germline loops: CDR1 SGHTA, CDR2 FQGTGA. The CDR3 loop spans 16 amino acids. The full variable domain, its missing parts supplied by reference TRBV7-3 and TRBJ1-6, is GAGVSQTPSNKVTEKGKYVELRCDPISGHTALYWYRQSLGQGPEFLIYFQGTGAADDSGLPNDRFFAVRPEGSVSTLKIQRTERGDSAVYLCASSLDRASYNSPLYFGNGTRLTVT.

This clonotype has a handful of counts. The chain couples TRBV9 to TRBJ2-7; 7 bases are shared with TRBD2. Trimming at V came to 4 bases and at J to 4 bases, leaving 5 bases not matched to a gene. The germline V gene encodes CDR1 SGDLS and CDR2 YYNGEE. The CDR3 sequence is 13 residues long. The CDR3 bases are TGTGCCAGCAGCCCCAACGGGGGGTACGAGCAGTACTTC. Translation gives CASSPNGGYEQYF.

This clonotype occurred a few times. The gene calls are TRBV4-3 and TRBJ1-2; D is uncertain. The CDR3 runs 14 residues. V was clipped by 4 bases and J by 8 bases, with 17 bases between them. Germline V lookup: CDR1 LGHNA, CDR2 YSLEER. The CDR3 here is CASSLSRAPRGYTF. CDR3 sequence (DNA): TGCGCCAGCAGCCTCTCAAGAGCCCCGAGGGGCTACACCTTC.

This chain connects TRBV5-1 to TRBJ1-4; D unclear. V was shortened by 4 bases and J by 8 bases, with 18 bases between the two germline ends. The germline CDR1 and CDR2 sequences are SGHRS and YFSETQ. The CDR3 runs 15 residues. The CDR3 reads CASSLNPREWEKLFF. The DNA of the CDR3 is TGCGCCAGCAGCCTGAATCCGAGGGAATGGGAAAAACTGTTTTTT.

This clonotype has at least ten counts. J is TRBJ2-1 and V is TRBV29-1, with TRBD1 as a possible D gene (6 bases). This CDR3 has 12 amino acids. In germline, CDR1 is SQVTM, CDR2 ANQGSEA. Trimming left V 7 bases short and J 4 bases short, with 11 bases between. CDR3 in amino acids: CSASTGYNEQFF. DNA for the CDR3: TGCAGCGCTTCGACAGGTTACAATGAGCAGTTCTTC.

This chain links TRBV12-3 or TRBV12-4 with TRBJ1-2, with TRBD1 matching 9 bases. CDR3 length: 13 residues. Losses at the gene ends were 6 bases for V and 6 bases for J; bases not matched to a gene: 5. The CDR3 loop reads CASSQQGANGYTF. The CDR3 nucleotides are TGTGCCAGCAGCCAACAGGGGGCGAATGGCTACACCTTC.

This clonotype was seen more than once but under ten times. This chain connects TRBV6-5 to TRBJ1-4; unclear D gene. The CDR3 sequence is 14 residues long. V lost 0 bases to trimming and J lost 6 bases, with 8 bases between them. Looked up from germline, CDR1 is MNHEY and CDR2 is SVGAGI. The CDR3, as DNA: TGTGCCAGCAGTTACTCCGGTGTGGATGAAAAACTGTTTTTT. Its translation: CASSYSGVDEKLFF.